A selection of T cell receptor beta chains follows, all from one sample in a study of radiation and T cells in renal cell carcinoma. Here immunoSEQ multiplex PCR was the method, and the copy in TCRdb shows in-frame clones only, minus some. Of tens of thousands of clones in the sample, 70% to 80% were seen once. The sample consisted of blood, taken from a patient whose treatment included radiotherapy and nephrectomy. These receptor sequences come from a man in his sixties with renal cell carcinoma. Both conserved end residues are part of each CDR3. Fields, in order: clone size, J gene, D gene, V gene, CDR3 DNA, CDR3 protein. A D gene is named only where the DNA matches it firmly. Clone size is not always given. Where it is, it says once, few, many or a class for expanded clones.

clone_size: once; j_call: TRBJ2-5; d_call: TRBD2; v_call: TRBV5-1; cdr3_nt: TGCGCCAGCAGCTTGGCAGTCGGACTAGCGCGTGAGCAGTACTTC; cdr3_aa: CASSLAVGLAREQYF
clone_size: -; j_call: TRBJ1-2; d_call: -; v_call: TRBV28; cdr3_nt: TGTGCCAGCAGGGAGACCGGCGGCTATGGCTACACCTTC; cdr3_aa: CASRETGGYGYTF
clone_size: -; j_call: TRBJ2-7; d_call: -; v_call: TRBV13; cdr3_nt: TGTGCCAGCAGCCCCACCGGTGGAACTGAAGGTGTGTACGAGCAGTACTTC; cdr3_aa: CASSPTGGTEGVYEQYF
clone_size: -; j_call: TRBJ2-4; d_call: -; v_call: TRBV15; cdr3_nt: TGTGCCACCAGCAGAGGATCAATTCAGTACTTC; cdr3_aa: CATSRGSIQYF
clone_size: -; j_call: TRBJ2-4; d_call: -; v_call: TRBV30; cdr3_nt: TGTGCCGGCGGCAGGACCCGGGACATTCAGTACTTC; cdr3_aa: CAGGRTRDIQYF
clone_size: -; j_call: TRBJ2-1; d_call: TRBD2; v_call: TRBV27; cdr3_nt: TGTGCCAGCAGTTTAGGGACTAGGGGCGCCAATGAGCAGTTCTTC; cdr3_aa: CASSLGTRGANEQFF
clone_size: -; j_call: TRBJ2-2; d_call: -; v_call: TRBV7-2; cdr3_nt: TGTGCCAGCAGCCCTACAGGGAGGGAGCTGTTTTTT; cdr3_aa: CASSPTGRELFF
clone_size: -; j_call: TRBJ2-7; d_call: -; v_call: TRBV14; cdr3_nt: TGTGCCAGCAGCCAAGATCTGGGGCCTCTGGGCGAGCAGTACTTC; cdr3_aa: CASSQDLGPLGEQYF
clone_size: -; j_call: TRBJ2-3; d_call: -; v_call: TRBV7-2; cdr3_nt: TGTGCCAGCAGAGTAAGCACAGATACGCAGTATTTT; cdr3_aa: CASRVSTDTQYF
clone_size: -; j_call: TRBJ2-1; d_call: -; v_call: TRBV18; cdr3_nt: TGTGCCAGCTCACTAATCCGAGACAATGAGCAGTTCTTC; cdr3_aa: CASSLIRDNEQFF
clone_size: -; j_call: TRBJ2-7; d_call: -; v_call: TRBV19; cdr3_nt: TGTGCCAACTACTGGGTCCAGTGGCAGTACTTC; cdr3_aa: CANYWVQWQYF